Sequencing of this T cell receptor beta chain was carried out in a study of Graves' ophthalmopathy and Graves' hyperthyroidism. Comments on this clonotype: The junction departs from the called germline gene at one end, perhaps through a read error.

As the template, RNA transcripts were used to amplify TCR beta CDR3 regions. HTBI primers served in a first-round RT-PCR, which a second-round multiplex PCR followed. Via MiXCR, TCRdb re-called the multiplex PCR reads, giving one row per CDR3 protein. The table includes some 410,000 distinct CDR3 sequences, more than 20% detected once. This TCR derives from a woman between 18 and 29 years old with stable Graves' hyperthyroidism. The sample taken for sequencing was peripheral blood.

In DNA form, the CDR3 reads TGTGCCAGCAGCTTAAGTGGGGAGCTGTGTTTT. This encodes CASSLSGELCF. The rearrangement joins TRBV7-9 to TRBJ2-2; TRBD2 might be the D (5 bases). The CDR3 runs 11 residues. Germline V CDR1 and CDR2: SEHNR, FQNEAQ (reference sequence).